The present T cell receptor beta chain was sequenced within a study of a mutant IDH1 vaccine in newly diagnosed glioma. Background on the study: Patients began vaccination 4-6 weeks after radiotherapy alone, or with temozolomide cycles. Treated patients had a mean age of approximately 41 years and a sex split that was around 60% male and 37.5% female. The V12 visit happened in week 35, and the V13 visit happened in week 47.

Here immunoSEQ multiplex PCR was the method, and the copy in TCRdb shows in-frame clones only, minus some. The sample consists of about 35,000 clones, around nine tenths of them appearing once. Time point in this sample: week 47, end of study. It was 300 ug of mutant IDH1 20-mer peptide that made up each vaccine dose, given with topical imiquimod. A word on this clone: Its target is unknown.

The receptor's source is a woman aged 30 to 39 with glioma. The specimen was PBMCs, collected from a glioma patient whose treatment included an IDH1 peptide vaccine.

CDR3 DNA: TGTGCTAGTGGTACAGGGCGGGCCTATGGCTACACCTTC. It codes for CASGTGRAYGYTF. The chain joins TRBV12-5 to TRBJ1-2, with a weak D call TRBD1 (6 bases). CDR1 LGHNT and CDR2 FRNRAP come from the germline V gene. The V and J ends lost 5 bases and 4 bases respectively, with 11 bases between them. This CDR3 comprises 13 residues.